Shown below are 26 T cell receptor beta chains from a single sample sequenced in a study of blood T cell repertoires in COVID-19. Only in-frame clones appear in the TCRdb table, and some are missing; sequencing was by immunoSEQ multiplex PCR. This table has a few hundred thousand clones, roughly 90% appearing once. Sequencing input: peripheral blood. Receptors were obtained from a woman aged 30 to 39 with COVID-19, enrolled during active disease.

The CDR3 nucleotides read TGCGCCAGCAGCTTGGGAGCGGGAGGCAAGACTAGCACAGATACGCAGTATTTT. Translation gives CASSLGAGGKTSTDTQYF. The rearrangement links TRBV5-1 to TRBJ2-3; 9 bases align to TRBD2. V shed 0 bases, J shed 0 bases, and the junction held 8 bases outside the gene matches. Per germline, CDR1 SGHRS and CDR2 YFSETQ. This CDR3 is 18 amino acids long.

The chain carries TRBV28 and TRBJ2-7; TRBD2 matches 9 bases. J was trimmed by 5 bases and V by 6 bases; bases with no gene match: 20. In germline, CDR1 is MDHEN, CDR2 SYDVKM. The length of the CDR3 is 18 residues. CDR3 nucleotide sequence: TGTGCCAGCAGCCCCCCCGCCAGGGTGGGCGGGAGGGGAAACGAGCAGTACTTC. Translating it yields CASSPPARVGGRGNEQYF.

V gene TRBV30 combines with J gene TRBJ1-1, with D perhaps TRBD1 (6 bases). CDR1 and CDR2 (germline): GTSNPN, SVGIG (reference sequence). This CDR3 has 13 amino acids. Trimming stripped 5 bases from V and 5 bases from J, with 15 bases between. CDR3 DNA sequence: TGTGCCTGGGCCTTATATCAGGGGACTGAAGCTTTCTTT. It is translated as CAWALYQGTEAFF.

The J gene is TRBJ2-6, the V gene TRBV29-1; D uncertain. Trimming stripped 4 bases from V and 1 base from J, with 8 bases between. Germline V gives CDR1 SQVTM, CDR2 ANQGSEA. CDR3 length: 14 residues. CDR3 sequence: CSVGDVSGANVLTF. The DNA of the CDR3 is TGCAGCGTTGGCGATGTATCTGGGGCCAACGTCCTGACTTTC.

This clone has a count of ten or more. This rearrangement joins TRBV4-2 to TRBJ2-1; TRBD2 aligns across 8 bases. Germline V gives CDR1 LGHNA, CDR2 YNFKEQ. The CDR3 sequence is 15 residues long. The V gene end was trimmed by 4 bases and the J gene end by 6 bases; junction bases not matched to a gene: 8. The CDR3 DNA is TGTGCCAGCAGCCTCTACAGCGGGAGTGGCAATGAGCAGTTCTTC. This encodes CASSLYSGSGNEQFF.

This sequence joins TRBV27 and TRBJ2-1, with a weak D call TRBD1 (6 bases). The V end lost 5 bases, the J end lost 2 bases, and 13 bases lay between the germline ends. The CDR3 length is 15 residues. Germline CDR1 and CDR2: MNHEY and SMNVEV (reference sequence). The DNA of the CDR3 is TGTGCCAGCAGTCCCAGTACAGGGACCTACAATGAGCAGTTCTTC. Protein product: CASSPSTGTYNEQFF.

This clone was counted once. DNA of the CDR3: TGTGCCAGCAGCTTGGCCGGGACAGGGGTTTACGAGCAGTACTTC. Encoded protein: CASSLAGTGVYEQYF. The chain recombines TRBV5-4 with TRBJ2-7; TRBD1 agrees at 10 bases. CDR1 and CDR2 from the germline V gene are SGHNT and YYREEE (reference sequence). CDR3 length: 15 residues. Trimming removed 0 bases from V and 4 bases from J; junction bases left unmatched: 4.

The chain is built from TRBV28 and TRBJ1-3, with D uncertain. The V gene lost 2 bases and the J gene lost 8 bases, with 7 bases spanning the gap. CDR1 and CDR2 from the germline V gene are MDHEN and SYDVKM. The CDR3 spans 12 residues. The CDR3 protein is CASSLERHTIYF. The DNA for the CDR3 is TGTGCCAGCAGTTTAGAGAGGCACACCATATATTTT.

The CDR3 loop is CASSPEGQGADTQYF. The CDR3 DNA reads as TGTGCCAGCAGCCCGGAAGGACAGGGTGCAGATACGCAGTATTTT. This chain links TRBV5-4 with TRBJ2-3; TRBD1 matches 8 bases. V lost 4 bases and J lost 4; bases outside the gene matches: 8. This CDR3 has 15 amino acids. Per germline, CDR1 SGHNT and CDR2 YYREEE (reference sequence).

The rearrangement links TRBV20-1 to TRBJ2-7; TRBD2 agrees at 10 bases. The trim removed 3 bases at V and 5 bases at J, leaving 7 bases unmatched. This CDR3 is built from 14 residues. Germline-derived CDR1 and CDR2 are DFQATT and SNEGSKA (reference sequence). CDR3 region: CSASSSGRTDEQYF. The CDR3 DNA reads as TGCAGTGCTAGTTCTAGCGGGAGAACCGACGAGCAGTACTTC.

The chain's CDR3 is CASSLRSQGADTIYF. The CDR3 DNA follows: TGTGCCAGCAGCTTGAGGTCGCAGGGGGCAGACACCATATATTTT. The chain carries TRBV5-4 and TRBJ1-3; 8 positions match TRBD1. The CDR3 totals 15 residues. CDR1 is SGHNT, CDR2 YYREEE, per germline (reference sequence). V lost 1 base to trimming and J lost 8 bases; unmatched junction nucleotides: 8.

This chain uses TRBV2 with TRBJ2-2; D not certain. CDR3 size: 15 residues. V was trimmed by 4 bases and J by 0 bases, leaving 9 bases between them. The V gene's germline CDR1 is SNHLY and CDR2 FYNNEI. DNA of the CDR3: TGTGCCAGCAGTGCTGAACAGACGAACACCGGGGAGCTGTTTTTT. As protein: CASSAEQTNTGELFF.

The chain links TRBV2 to TRBJ2-7; 7 nucleotides line up with TRBD1. This CDR3 is built from 14 residues. Germline CDR1 SNHLY, CDR2 FYNNEI. The trim removed 7 bases at V and 1 base at J, leaving 7 bases unmatched. The CDR3 bases are TGTGCCAGCAACAACCGGGACAGATCCTACGAGCAGTACTTC. It codes for CASNNRDRSYEQYF.

The V and J genes are TRBV9 and TRBJ2-7, with D perhaps TRBD1 (5 bases). This CDR3 spans 16 amino acids. Trimming left V 4 bases short and J 4 bases short, with 21 bases between. CDR1 and CDR2 from the germline V gene are SGDLS and YYNGEE. Here the CDR3 reads CASSLTLGVARYEQYF. As DNA, the CDR3 is TGTGCCAGCAGCTTAACCCTAGGGGTCGCCCGTTACGAGCAGTACTTC.

The V gene is TRBV30, the J gene TRBJ1-4, with 7 positions matching TRBD1. The length of the CDR3 is 14 residues. V gave up 8 bases and J gave up 6 bases; unmatched junction bases: 12. Per germline, CDR1 GTSNPN and CDR2 SVGIG (reference sequence). The CDR3 reads CAGFNRGGDEKLFF. The CDR3 bases are TGTGCCGGATTCAACAGGGGTGGGGATGAAAAACTGTTTTTT.

The V call is TRBV10-3, the J call TRBJ1-1; 11 bases line up with TRBD1. V lost 8 bases to trimming and J lost 7 bases; unmatched junction nucleotides: 6. The CDR3 spans 13 residues. CDR1 is ENHRY and CDR2 is SYGVKD in the germline V gene. The CDR3 nucleotides are TGTGCCATCTCGGGGACAGGGGGAGATGAAGCTTTCTTT. It yields the protein CAISGTGGDEAFF.

This chain joins TRBV5-1 and TRBJ2-5, with TRBD2 matching 10 bases. This CDR3 has 15 amino acids. Trimming at V came to 5 bases and at J to 5 bases, leaving 9 bases not matched to a gene. Germline CDR1 SGHRS, CDR2 YFSETQ. CDR3 protein: CASRSSGGREETQYF. CDR3 nucleotide sequence: TGCGCCAGCAGAAGTAGCGGGGGGAGGGAGGAGACCCAGTACTTC.

This clone appeared a single time. The V call is TRBV11-2, the J call TRBJ2-3; 7 bases fit TRBD1. CDR3 length equals 16 residues. J lost 2 bases, V lost 0 bases, and 5 bases had no gene match. Germline CDR1 SGHAT, CDR2 FQNNGV. The CDR3 region has the DNA TGTGCCAGCAGCTTAGACGAGGGGGCCTTCACAGATACGCAGTATTTT. It codes for CASSLDEGAFTDTQYF.

The V and J genes are TRBV5-1 and TRBJ2-2, with TRBD2 matching over 9 bases. The length of the CDR3 is 17 residues. CDR1 and CDR2 (germline): SGHRS, YFSETQ. Trimming took 3 bases from V and 6 from J; bases not matched to a gene: 12. Here the CDR3 DNA reads TGCGCCAGCAGCTCCACCCGAGGAGCGGGAGGCGCCGGGGAGCTGTTTTTT. This codes for CASSSTRGAGGAGELFF.

This chain links TRBV28 with TRBJ2-5; 8 nucleotides match TRBD1. The V gene's germline CDR1 is MDHEN and CDR2 SYDVKM. The CDR3 has 16 residues. V shed 5 bases, J shed 5 bases, and the junction held 13 bases outside the gene matches. The CDR3 is CASSPRGRDVRETQYF. The DNA of the CDR3 is TGTGCCAGCAGTCCCAGGGGGCGCGATGTTCGGGAGACCCAGTACTTC.

This clone was detected once. This rearrangement joins TRBV18 to TRBJ1-6, with D perhaps matching TRBD1 (6 bases). The CDR3 spans 14 residues. In germline, CDR1 is KGHSH, CDR2 LQKENI. V was trimmed by 5 bases and J by 8 bases, leaving 13 bases between them. CDR3 DNA sequence: TGTGCCAGCTCATCGGCAGGGGACGATTCACCCCTCCACTTT. This codes for CASSSAGDDSPLHF.

The chain employs TRBV28 and TRBJ1-3; perhaps TRBD1 as D (5 bases). Germline loops: CDR1 MDHEN, CDR2 SYDVKM. V was trimmed by 7 bases and J by 4 bases, leaving 17 bases between them. This CDR3 is 15 amino acids long. CDR3 sequence: CASNRRGLGGNTIYF. CDR3 in DNA: TGTGCCAGCAACCGGAGGGGCTTGGGGGGAAACACCATATATTTT.

V is TRBV5-1 and J is TRBJ2-2; D is perhaps TRBD2 (6 bases). The CDR3 has 16 residues. Trimming left V 0 bases short and J 0 bases short, with 9 bases between. From germline, CDR1 is SGHRS and CDR2 YFSETQ. CDR3: CASSLDGGANTGELFF. The CDR3 DNA sequence: TGCGCCAGCAGCTTGGACGGGGGAGCGAACACCGGGGAGCTGTTTTTT.

This chain links TRBV2 with TRBJ1-3; D gene ambiguous. Germline lookup yields CDR1 SNHLY and CDR2 FYNNEI. The CDR3 consists of 15 residues. The V gene lost 7 bases and the J gene lost 0 bases, with 13 bases spanning the gap. CDR3 bases: TGTGCCAGCAAGGAGGCTTCCCTCTCTGGAAACACCATATATTTT. Protein product: CASKEASLSGNTIYF.

In its sample, this clone was seen a few times. V is TRBV19 and J is TRBJ1-5; D gene ambiguous. The germline gives CDR1 LNHDA, CDR2 SQIVND (reference sequence). CDR3 length: 13 residues. Trimming took off 5 bases at V and 6 bases at J, with 11 bases between the two ends. The CDR3 DNA is TGTGCCAGTAGTCTCTCCTTGCGTCAGCCCCAGCATTTT. This encodes CASSLSLRQPQHF.

On this clone itself: A junction boundary mismatches the germline segment, possibly from a read error. DNA of the CDR3: TGTGCCAGCAGCCTAACCCTTAGCGGGACCGGGGAGCTGTTTTTT. This codes for CASSLTLSGTGELFF. The gene calls are TRBV7-3 and TRBJ2-2; 7 nucleotides agree with TRBD2. This CDR3 is built from 15 residues. Germline assignment: CDR1 SGHTA and CDR2 FQGTGA. Full variable domain (missing parts from reference TRBV7-3 and TRBJ2-2): GAGVSQTPSNKVTEKGKYVELRCDPISGHTALYWYRQSLGQGPEFLIYFQGTGAADDSGLPNDRFFAVRPEGSVSTLKIQRTERGDSAVYLCASSLTLSGTGELFFGEGSRLTVL.